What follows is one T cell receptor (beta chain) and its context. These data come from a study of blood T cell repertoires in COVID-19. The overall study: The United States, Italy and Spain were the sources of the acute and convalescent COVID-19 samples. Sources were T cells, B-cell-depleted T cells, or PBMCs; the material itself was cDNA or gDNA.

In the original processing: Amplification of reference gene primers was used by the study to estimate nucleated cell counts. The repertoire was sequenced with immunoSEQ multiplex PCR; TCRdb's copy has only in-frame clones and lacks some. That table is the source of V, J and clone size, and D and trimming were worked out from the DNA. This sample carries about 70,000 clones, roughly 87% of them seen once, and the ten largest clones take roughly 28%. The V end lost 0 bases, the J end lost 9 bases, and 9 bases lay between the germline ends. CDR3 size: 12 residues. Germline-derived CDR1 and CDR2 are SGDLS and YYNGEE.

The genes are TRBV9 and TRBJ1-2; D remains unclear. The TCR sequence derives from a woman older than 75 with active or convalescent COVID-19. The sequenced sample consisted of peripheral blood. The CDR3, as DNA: TGTGCCAGCAGCGTAGTAGAGGGTAGCTACACCTTC. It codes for CASSVVEGSYTF.